Following are 29 T cell receptor beta chains from one sample sequenced in a study of metastatic and nonmetastatic thyroid tumors. MiXCR reprocessed the PCR reads for TCRdb. The sample contains approximately 6,000 clones, approximately 32% of which appear only once. Ahead of thyroid surgery, no patient had received treatment of any kind. Sequencing was done on a sample of tumor tissue. The receptors stem from a female donor with papillary thyroid cancer or a benign thyroid nodule (not recorded which). Some clones in this sample may be carry-over from other donors' samples.

This clone is judged medium-sized. The CDR3 region has the DNA TGCAGTGCTGATCTAAATGCCAAGGCCACCTTC. It specifies CSADLNAKATF. The chain carries TRBV20-1 and TRBJ1-2; D remains ambiguous. Between the trimmed V and J ends, which lost 5 bases and 13 bases, there was a span of 17 bases. CDR1 is DFQATT, CDR2 SNEGSKA, per germline (reference sequence). This CDR3 is 11 amino acids long.

Notes on this clone: The junction differs from germline at one of its ends, possibly a read error. The chain joins TRBV15 to TRBJ2-5; 11 positions agree with TRBD1. Germline CDR1 reads LNHNV; CDR2 reads YYDKDF (reference sequence). The CDR3 loop spans 17 amino acids. The CDR3 nucleotides read TGTGCCACCATCAGAGGGGCAGGGACAGGGGGAAGGGGGACCCAGTACTTC. Translated: CATIRGAGTGGRGTQYF.

This clone was counted ten times or more. This chain connects TRBV9 to TRBJ1-1; no reliable D call. Germline loops: CDR1 SGDLS, CDR2 YYNGEE. V was cut by 0 bases and J by 4 bases, with 13 bases left in between. The CDR3 is 15 residues long. The chain's CDR3 is CASSVEVDWGTEAFF. The CDR3 DNA follows: TGTGCCAGCAGCGTAGAGGTGGATTGGGGCACTGAAGCTTTCTTT.

This clone turned up a few times. V gene TRBV6-1 combines with J gene TRBJ1-6, with 8 positions matching TRBD1. This CDR3 is 13 amino acids long. The trim removed 6 bases at V and 7 bases at J, leaving 2 bases unmatched. Looked up from germline, CDR1 is MNHNS and CDR2 is SASEGT. CDR3 sequence: CASRDRENSPLHF. CDR3 coding DNA: TGTGCCAGCAGGGACAGGGAAAATTCACCCCTCCACTTT.

About this clone itself: Sequence at one end of the junction differs from germline and may be a read error. Other DNA sequences within the sample encode an identical CDR3. This chain connects TRBV7-3 to TRBJ1-5, with D possibly being TRBD1 (6 bases). The V gene's germline CDR1 is SGHTA and CDR2 FQGTGA. There are 13 residues in the CDR3. CDR3 coding DNA: TGTGCCAGCCTCCCGGGGGCCAATCAGCCACAGCACTTT. It encodes CASLPGANQPQHF.

This chain links TRBV20-1 with TRBJ2-2, with D maybe TRBD2 (6 bases). Per germline, CDR1 DFQATT and CDR2 SNEGSKA (reference sequence). Trimming shortened V by 4 bases and J by 2 bases, and 8 bases separated the two germline ends. This CDR3 is 13 amino acids long. The CDR3 coding sequence is TGCAGTGCTATCGGGGGAAACACCGGGGAGCTGTTTTTT. This gives the protein CSAIGGNTGELFF.

This clone is medium-sized. The rearrangement uses TRBV20-1 and TRBJ1-2, with D possibly TRBD1 on 6 matching bases. CDR1 DFQATT and CDR2 SNEGSKA come from the germline V gene (reference sequence). This CDR3 has 15 amino acids. Trimming took 8 bases from V and 6 from J, leaving 25 bases between them. CDR3 protein: CSYTTQGSELNGYTF. The CDR3 DNA follows: TGCAGTTACACGACACAGGGTTCAGAGTTAAATGGCTACACCTTC.

The rearrangement uses TRBV4-1 and TRBJ2-7; D is ambiguous. The CDR3 is made up of 17 amino acids. V dropped 0 bases and J dropped 1 base, with 16 bases sitting between them. Germline-derived CDR1 and CDR2 are MGHRA and YSYEKL. CDR3: CASSQDPRQPESYEQYF. In DNA, the CDR3 is TGCGCCAGCAGCCAAGATCCCAGGCAACCAGAATCCTACGAGCAGTACTTC.

The rearrangement links TRBV11-2 to TRBJ1-6; no firm D call. The CDR3 loop spans 15 amino acids. CDR1 SGHAT and CDR2 FQNNGV come from the germline V gene. V was shortened by 5 bases and J by 0 bases, with 8 bases between the two germline ends. For the CDR3, the DNA is TGTGCCAGCAGCCCACGGAGCTCCTATAATTCACCCCTCCACTTT. Its translation: CASSPRSSYNSPLHF.

This clone appeared a few times. The J gene is TRBJ1-1, the V gene TRBV6-1, with 8 bases that match TRBD1. CDR1 and CDR2 (germline): MNHNS, SASEGT. J was trimmed by 9 bases and V by 5 bases; bases with no gene match: 8. The CDR3 has 13 residues. The CDR3 protein is CASSHPGTGKAFF. As DNA, the CDR3 is TGTGCCAGCAGTCATCCCGGGACAGGTAAAGCTTTCTTT.

J is TRBJ2-2 and V is TRBV6-2 or TRBV6-3, with D possibly called TRBD1 or TRBD2 (5 bases each). The CDR3 consists of 14 residues. Germline V lookup: CDR1 MNHEY, CDR2 SVGEGT. V was shortened by 6 bases and J by 3 bases, with 11 bases between the two germline ends. The DNA for the CDR3 is TGTGCCAGCAGCCCCGGGGCCCACACCGGGGAGCTGTTTTTT. This encodes CASSPGAHTGELFF.

This clone is medium-sized. The chain links TRBV25-1 to TRBJ2-3; 11 bases agree with TRBD2. The CDR3 contains 15 residues. The J segment lost 6 bases and the V segment lost 4 bases, leaving 6 bases of the junction unmatched. Germline CDR1 reads MGHDK; CDR2 reads SYGVNS. CDR3 loop: CASSVPLAGEDTQYF. CDR3 bases: TGTGCCAGCAGTGTCCCACTAGCGGGAGAGGATACGCAGTATTTT.

This clone has at least ten counts. The sample contains more than one DNA sequence encoding this CDR3. The chain carries TRBV30 and TRBJ1-2; D gene uncertain. Germline V CDR1 and CDR2: GTSNPN, SVGIG (reference sequence). V was shortened by 4 bases and J by 5 bases, with 14 bases between the two germline ends. This CDR3 contains 13 residues. The CDR3 region has the DNA TGTGCCTGGACCCTGGATAGACGGTATGGCTACACCTTC. It specifies CAWTLDRRYGYTF.

Ten or more counts support this clone. This chain connects TRBV7-3 to TRBJ2-3; TRBD2 matches at 7 bases. J was trimmed by 0 bases and V by 4 bases; bases with no gene match: 4. Germline V lookup: CDR1 SGHTA, CDR2 FQGTGA. There are 15 residues in the CDR3. The CDR3 sequence is CASSSLAVSTDTQYF. CDR3 nucleotide sequence: TGTGCCAGCAGCTCCCTAGCGGTTAGCACAGATACGCAGTATTTT.

There are a few counts of this clone. The genes are TRBV28 and TRBJ2-1; D uncertain. The CDR3 is made up of 15 amino acids. Germline assignment: CDR1 MDHEN and CDR2 SYDVKM. The V gene lost 5 bases and the J gene lost 0 bases, with 11 bases spanning the gap. CDR3 DNA sequence: TGTGCCAGCAGTCCGAGAGGAATCTCCTACAATGAGCAGTTCTTC. Protein product: CASSPRGISYNEQFF.

In its sample, this clone is medium-sized. V usage is TRBV3-1 and J usage is TRBJ2-3, with a tentative D call TRBD2 (6 bases). Germline values: CDR1 LGHDT, CDR2 YNNKEL (reference sequence). This CDR3 region has 16 residues. Trimming cost V 1 base and J 0 bases, with 11 bases left between them. CDR3: CASSQGGTVSTDTQYF. In DNA form, the CDR3 reads TGTGCCAGCAGCCAAGGCGGGACGGTTAGCACAGATACGCAGTATTTT.

To note about this clone: A junction boundary mismatches the germline segment, possibly from a read error. This rearrangement joins TRBV19 to TRBJ2-6; TRBD1 aligns across 8 bases. CDR1 and CDR2 (germline): LNHDA, SQIVND (reference sequence). The CDR3 contains 16 residues. This CDR3 reads CASSTDRASGTNVLTF. The DNA of the CDR3 is TGTGCCAGTAGTACGGACAGGGCCTCTGGGACCAACGTCCTGACTTTC.

This clone is classed as large. The chain recombines TRBV12-3 or TRBV12-4 with TRBJ1-6; D perhaps matches TRBD1 (6 bases). V lost 2 bases and J 9 bases, leaving 14 bases between the germline ends. The CDR3 is 15 amino acids. The CDR3 sequence: CASSLTGTPFSPLHF. CDR3 DNA: TGTGCCAGCAGTTTAACAGGGACTCCCTTTTCACCCCTCCACTTT.

The chain links TRBV6-2 or TRBV6-3 to TRBJ2-5; 8 nucleotides match TRBD1. V trimming: 6 bases; J trimming: 5 bases; junction bases outside the gene matches: 5. CDR1 and CDR2 from the germline V gene are MNHEY and SVGEGT. The CDR3 sequence is 13 residues long. CDR3 in DNA: TGTGCCAGCAGCCCGACAGGGGTGGAGACCCAGTACTTC. Its protein product is CASSPTGVETQYF.

This clone was counted only a few times. The chain uses TRBV6-1 and TRBJ1-1; TRBD1 might be the D (5 bases). Germline V lookup: CDR1 MNHNS, CDR2 SASEGT. CDR3 length: 14 residues. Trimming took off 6 bases at V and 2 bases at J, with 13 bases between the two ends. This CDR3 is CASSRRQINTEAFF. DNA for the CDR3: TGTGCCAGCAGCCGGCGACAGATTAACACTGAAGCTTTCTTT.

This clone is medium-sized (0.01 to 0.1%) within its sample. This chain's CDR3 is CASSNLQETQYF. As DNA, the CDR3 is TGTGCCAGCAGTAATCTGCAAGAGACCCAGTACTTC. The chain carries TRBV27 and TRBJ2-5; no clear D gene. Germline V gene lookup returns CDR1 MNHEY and CDR2 SMNVEV (reference sequence). The germline V and J ends were trimmed by 5 bases and 2 bases, with 6 bases remaining between them. This CDR3 contains 12 residues.

The chain employs TRBV3-1 and TRBJ2-7, with 14 bases aligning to TRBD2. The CDR3 extends over 16 amino acids. Germline assignment: CDR1 LGHDT and CDR2 YNNKEL (reference sequence). The trim removed 5 bases at V and 0 bases at J, leaving 3 bases unmatched. The CDR3 nucleotides read TGTGCCAGCAGCGAGGGACTAGCGGGGGACTCCTACGAGCAGTACTTC. This translates into CASSEGLAGDSYEQYF.

This clone rates as medium-sized. This sequence joins TRBV6-2 or TRBV6-3 and TRBJ2-7, with TRBD2 matching over 7 bases. The CDR3 extends over 15 amino acids. V dropped 3 bases and J dropped 7; count of bases not matched to a gene: 12. Germline CDR1 is MNHEY and CDR2 is SVGEGT. CDR3: CASSYLLAGAGEQYF. The CDR3 DNA reads TGTGCCAGCAGTTATCTTCTGGCGGGAGCGGGTGAGCAGTACTTC.

Concerning this clone: One end of the junction fails to match germline, which may point to a read error. This chain uses TRBV10-2 with TRBJ1-2, with D possibly being TRBD1 (6 bases). The CDR3 is 14 residues long. Germline CDR1 and CDR2: WSHSY and SAAADI. CDR3 coding DNA: TGCGCCAGAGGTTCAGGACAGTACTACTATGGATACACCTTC. Protein product: CARGSGQYYYGYTF.

The table lists this clone with a count of one. The chain is built from TRBV30 and TRBJ2-3; no clear D. The CDR3 is 14 residues long. The ends were cut back, 2 bases at V and 2 bases at J, with 11 bases in the middle. Germline CDR1 and CDR2: GTSNPN and SVGIG (reference sequence). The CDR3 region has the DNA TGTGCCTGGAGTCTACAGACAACCACAGATACGCAGTATTTT. It is translated as CAWSLQTTTDTQYF.

This clone came up a few times. This chain connects TRBV2 to TRBJ2-7; D call uncertain. Trimming took off 7 bases at V and 3 bases at J, with 13 bases between the two ends. Germline assignment: CDR1 SNHLY and CDR2 FYNNEI. The CDR3 totals 13 residues. This CDR3 is CASIETFLYEQYF. The CDR3 region has the DNA TGTGCCAGCATTGAGACTTTCCTCTACGAGCAGTACTTC.

In this sample, this clone turned up many times. V is TRBV29-1 and J is TRBJ1-2, with 9 bases matching TRBD1. The trim removed 8 bases at V and 3 bases at J, leaving 4 bases unmatched. CDR3 length: 12 residues. CDR1 and CDR2 (germline): SQVTM, ANQGSEA. CDR3 DNA sequence: TGCAGCTTCGACAGGGGGGACTATGGCTACACCTTC. Translation: CSFDRGDYGYTF. Full variable domain (outside the CDR3, taken from reference TRBV29-1 and TRBJ1-2): SAVISQKPSRDICQRGTSLTIQCQVDSQVTMMFWYRQQPGQSLTLIATANQGSEATYESGFVIDKFPISRPNLTFSTLTVSNMSPEDSSIYLCSFDRGDYGYTFGSGTRLTVV.

V gene TRBV6-5 combines with J gene TRBJ2-2; no clear D gene. Germline V gene sequence: CDR1 MNHEY, CDR2 SVGAGI. The V end was cut by 2 bases, the J end by 2 bases, with 9 bases between. The CDR3 has 15 amino acids. The CDR3 region is CASSYEASNTGELFF. The DNA for the CDR3 is TGTGCCAGCAGTTACGAGGCCAGTAACACCGGGGAGCTGTTTTTT.

This clone rates as medium-sized. The chain uses TRBV30 and TRBJ2-4; tentatively, D is TRBD1 (6 bases). Trimming took 3 bases from V and 0 from J, leaving 12 bases between them. The CDR3 totals 15 residues. CDR1 is GTSNPN, CDR2 SVGIG, per germline (reference sequence). The CDR3: CAWSEPQGAKNIQYF. The DNA of the CDR3 is TGTGCCTGGAGCGAACCACAGGGAGCCAAAAACATTCAGTACTTC.